These 26 T cell receptor beta chains were sequenced from one sample in a study of cytomegalovirus exposure and HLA in healthy donors (dated by TCRdb to the late 2010s). The method was the immunoSEQ multiplex PCR assay. For the multiplex PCR, a mixture combining 60 forward primers for TCR Vbeta segments and 13 reverse primers for TCR Jbeta segments was used. Drawn from immuneACCESS, this table holds only the in-frame rearrangements with V and J called that TCRdb kept. Clones are partly lost; checked studies trace under half to an unresolved V gene and leave the rest unexplained. The sample records approximately 85,000 clones, 72% of which are singletons. 8.5% to 14% of the sample rests with the top ten. The sample was PBMCs. These receptors all stem from a woman aged 40 to 50 in good health and CMV-seropositive.

The chain has TRBV7-3 and TRBJ2-3; 7 bases map to TRBD2. J was trimmed by 2 bases and V by 1 base; bases with no gene match: 3. Per germline, CDR1 SGHTA and CDR2 FQGTGA. CDR3 length equals 15 residues. DNA of the CDR3: TGTGCCAGCAGCTTAAGAGCGGGGCCCACAGATACGCAGTATTTT. Its translation is CASSLRAGPTDTQYF.

The chain carries TRBV7-2 and TRBJ2-7, with 8 bases aligning to TRBD2. Trimming removed 0 bases from V and 6 bases from J; junction bases left unmatched: 10. The germline V gene has CDR1 SGHTA and CDR2 FQGNSA. The CDR3 runs 16 residues. The CDR3 is CASSLAYGGGPPEQYF. The DNA for the CDR3 is TGTGCCAGCAGCTTAGCTTACGGCGGGGGGCCCCCCGAGCAGTACTTC.

The V call is TRBV27, the J call TRBJ2-7, with D possibly TRBD1 on 6 matching bases. The ends were cut back, 2 bases at V and 1 base at J, with 9 bases in the middle. CDR1 and CDR2 (germline): MNHEY, SMNVEV (reference sequence). The CDR3 totals 14 residues. For the CDR3, the DNA is TGTGCCAGCAGTTTAAACAGGGTTTCCTACGAGCAGTACTTC. It codes for CASSLNRVSYEQYF.

The chain uses TRBV7-2 and TRBJ1-2; no clear D. The CDR3 totals 14 residues. Germline CDR1 and CDR2: SGHTA and FQGNSA. V was clipped by 0 bases and J by 7 bases, with 12 bases between them. This chain's CDR3 is CASSLAKEGAGYTF. For the CDR3, the DNA is TGTGCCAGCAGCTTAGCGAAAGAGGGTGCTGGCTACACCTTC.

This clone has only a few counts. V gene TRBV18 combines with J gene TRBJ1-1, with a tentative D call TRBD1 (5 bases). Trimming shortened V by 4 bases and J by 1 base, and 10 bases separated the two germline ends. The CDR3 is made up of 14 amino acids. Looked up from germline, CDR1 is KGHSH and CDR2 is LQKENI. This chain's CDR3 is CASSLSQENTEAFF. The CDR3 DNA reads as TGTGCCAGCTCACTCTCACAGGAGAACACTGAAGCTTTCTTT.

The gene calls are TRBV18 and TRBJ1-1, with a tentative D call TRBD1 (5 bases). Looked up from germline, CDR1 is KGHSH and CDR2 is LQKENI. The CDR3 extends over 18 amino acids. V lost 4 bases and J 0 bases, leaving 21 bases between the germline ends. The CDR3 reads CASSLGQIAGGMNTEAFF. In DNA, the CDR3 is TGTGCCAGCTCACTAGGACAAATCGCGGGGGGTATGAACACTGAAGCTTTCTTT.

This chain links TRBV28 with TRBJ2-2; weak D call: TRBD1 (5 bases). CDR1 and CDR2 from the germline V gene are MDHEN and SYDVKM. Trimming pared 8 bases from V and 4 bases from J, leaving 14 bases between. This CDR3 contains 14 residues. CDR3 protein: CASFTRQTTGELFF. CDR3 DNA sequence: TGTGCCAGCTTTACCCGACAGACCACCGGGGAGCTGTTTTTT.

J is TRBJ2-5 and V is TRBV28; possibly TRBD2 for D (6 bases). The germline V and J ends were trimmed by 7 bases and 1 base, with 10 bases remaining between them. CDR1 and CDR2 (germline): MDHEN, SYDVKM. The CDR3 contains 13 residues. Here the CDR3 reads CASTPGLQETQYF. CDR3 coding DNA: TGTGCCAGCACCCCGGGACTCCAAGAGACCCAGTACTTC. Complete variable domain (other parts from reference TRBV28 and TRBJ2-5): DVKVTQSSRYLVKRTGEKVFLECVQDMDHENMFWYRQDPGLGLRLIYFSYDVKMKEKGDIPEGYSVSREKKERFSLILESASTNQTSMYLCASTPGLQETQYFGPGTRLLVL.

This chain joins TRBV6-1 and TRBJ2-6; possible D gene TRBD2, 7 bases. The ends were cut back, 3 bases at V and 2 bases at J, with 11 bases in the middle. The CDR3 has 16 amino acids. CDR1 and CDR2 from the germline V gene are MNHNS and SASEGT. Written as DNA, the CDR3 is TGTGCCAGCAGTGATTCGGGGGGCGCTGGGGCCAACGTCCTGACTTTC. Amino acid sequence: CASSDSGGAGANVLTF.

This chain joins TRBV6-5 and TRBJ1-5; TRBD1 aligns across 11 bases. CDR1 MNHEY and CDR2 SVGAGI come from the germline V gene. After removal of 6 bases from V and 6 bases from J, the junction contained 4 bases not matched to a gene. The CDR3 runs to 14 residues. DNA for the CDR3: TGTGCCAGCAGCCGGACAGGGGGCCCTCAGCCCCAGCATTTT. Residues: CASSRTGGPQPQHF.

DNA for the CDR3: TGCAGCGCCCGACGAGGGACAGGCTACGAGCAGTACTTC. This encodes CSARRGTGYEQYF. The genes are TRBV29-1 and TRBJ2-7; 8 bases match TRBD1. Losses at the gene ends were 7 bases for V and 3 bases for J; bases not matched to a gene: 8. This CDR3 has 13 residues. The germline V gene encodes CDR1 SQVTM and CDR2 ANQGSEA.

This clone turned up a few times. V is TRBV5-1 and J is TRBJ1-2, with 7 nucleotides matching TRBD1. V trimming: 4 bases; J trimming: 3 bases; junction bases outside the gene matches: 6. The CDR3 spans 14 residues. Germline loops: CDR1 SGHRS, CDR2 YFSETQ. This chain's CDR3 is CASSPGQVDYGYTF. Here the CDR3 DNA reads TGCGCCAGCAGCCCCGGACAGGTTGACTATGGCTACACCTTC.

V is TRBV12-5 and J is TRBJ2-1; TRBD2 matches at 8 bases. The CDR3 runs to 19 residues. CDR1 LGHNT and CDR2 FRNRAP come from the germline V gene. Trimming at V came to 0 bases and at J to 0 bases, leaving 10 bases not matched to a gene. CDR3 in amino acids: CASGLVPILSGSSYNEQFF. CDR3 DNA: TGTGCTAGTGGTTTGGTACCAATCCTGAGCGGGAGCTCCTACAATGAGCAGTTCTTC.

This chain uses TRBV27 with TRBJ2-1, with TRBD1 as a possible D gene (7 bases). CDR3 length equals 17 residues. V was shortened by 0 bases and J by 4 bases, with 16 bases between the two germline ends. CDR1 and CDR2 (germline): MNHEY, SMNVEV (reference sequence). CDR3 in amino acids: CASSLSSGDRAYNEQFF. As DNA, the CDR3 is TGTGCCAGCAGTTTATCGTCGGGGGACAGAGCGTACAATGAGCAGTTCTTC.

This clone has a handful of counts. J is TRBJ2-7 and V is TRBV4-2, with 13 bases identical to TRBD2. Trimming took 0 bases from V and 6 from J; bases not matched to a gene: 2. Germline loops: CDR1 LGHNA, CDR2 YNFKEQ. The CDR3 length is 15 residues. This chain's CDR3 is CASSQELAGGFEQYF. The CDR3 nucleotides read TGTGCCAGCAGCCAAGAACTAGCGGGAGGGTTCGAGCAGTACTTC.

The chain recombines TRBV6-6 with TRBJ2-1; no clear D. This CDR3 contains 13 residues. CDR1 and CDR2 from the germline V gene are MNHNY and SVGAGI (reference sequence). V was trimmed by 7 bases and J by 6 bases, leaving 13 bases between them. This CDR3 is CASNSAAPNEQFF. CDR3 bases: TGTGCCAGCAACTCCGCCGCACCCAATGAGCAGTTCTTC.

This sequence joins TRBV6-1 and TRBJ1-2; possibly TRBD1 for D (5 bases). This CDR3 contains 15 residues. With 3 bases removed from V and 0 bases from J, the gap between germline ends came to 11 bases. Germline V gene sequence: CDR1 MNHNS, CDR2 SASEGT. The CDR3 DNA reads TGTGCCAGCAGTGATACGGGACTCCCTAACTATGGCTACACCTTC. The encoded protein is CASSDTGLPNYGYTF.

The rearrangement joins TRBV18 to TRBJ2-5; 9 positions match TRBD2. This CDR3 contains 16 residues. The junction had 9 bases not matched to a gene; V was cut back by 4 bases and J by 3 bases. Germline lookup yields CDR1 KGHSH and CDR2 LQKENI. The CDR3 spells CASSQVEGLAKETQYF. CDR3 nucleotide sequence: TGTGCCAGCTCACAAGTAGAAGGACTAGCGAAAGAGACCCAGTACTTC.

The rearrangement joins TRBV2 to TRBJ2-2; a weak D match, TRBD1 (5 bases). Germline V lookup: CDR1 SNHLY, CDR2 FYNNEI. The CDR3 runs to 15 residues. V lost 4 bases and J lost 0, with 9 bases in between. CDR3 protein: CASSGGPSNTGELFF. CDR3 nucleotide sequence: TGTGCCAGCAGTGGGGGCCCTTCGAACACCGGGGAGCTGTTTTTT.

V and J are TRBV27 and TRBJ1-4; TRBD1 matches at 8 bases. The CDR3 length is 15 residues. V lost 1 base to trimming and J lost 6 bases; unmatched junction nucleotides: 4. Germline assignment: CDR1 MNHEY and CDR2 SMNVEV (reference sequence). This CDR3 reads CASSLYRDRHEKLFF. In DNA, the CDR3 is TGTGCCAGCAGTTTATACCGGGACAGGCATGAAAAACTGTTTTTT.

This clone was seen only a few times. The chain combines TRBV18 with TRBJ1-1, with 8 bases matching TRBD1. The CDR3 spans 15 residues. Germline CDR1 and CDR2: KGHSH and LQKENI. Trimming took 3 bases from V and 8 from J; bases not matched to a gene: 11. The DNA for the CDR3 is TGTGCCAGCTCACCCCATCCCCCAGACAGGGGAGAAGCTTTCTTT. It yields the protein CASSPHPPDRGEAFF.

The rearrangement joins TRBV10-3 to TRBJ2-5; 7 bases are shared with TRBD1. With V trimmed by 6 bases and J by 4 bases, 14 bases remained unmatched. This CDR3 spans 16 amino acids. Germline values: CDR1 ENHRY, CDR2 SYGVKD. CDR3 in amino acids: CAIRQGQPQVGETQYF. The CDR3 DNA reads TGTGCCATCAGACAGGGGCAACCTCAGGTCGGAGAGACCCAGTACTTC.

V and J are TRBV28 and TRBJ1-1; perhaps TRBD1 as D (5 bases). This CDR3 region has 12 residues. Germline-derived CDR1 and CDR2 are MDHEN and SYDVKM. V was shortened by 4 bases and J by 8 bases, with 11 bases between the two germline ends. DNA for the CDR3: TGTGCCAGCAGTTCCACAGGCAGCGAAGCTTTCTTT. It is translated as CASSSTGSEAFF. Drawing the rest from reference TRBV28 and TRBJ1-1, the complete variable domain is DVKVTQSSRYLVKRTGEKVFLECVQDMDHENMFWYRQDPGLGLRLIYFSYDVKMKEKGDIPEGYSVSREKKERFSLILESASTNQTSMYLCASSSTGSEAFFGQGTRLTVV.

The chain is built from TRBV4-2 and TRBJ1-5, with D maybe TRBD1 (5 bases). From germline, CDR1 is LGHNA and CDR2 YNFKEQ. This CDR3 comprises 18 residues. The V end was cut by 2 bases, the J end by 4 bases, with 21 bases between. CDR3 sequence (DNA): TGTGCCAGCAGCCAATTGGGACTGGGGGATTATACGAATCAGCCCCAGCATTTT. It is translated as CASSQLGLGDYTNQPQHF.

The V gene is TRBV4-1, the J gene TRBJ1-2; D remains ambiguous. Germline V gene sequence: CDR1 MGHRA, CDR2 YSYEKL. V lost 3 bases, J lost 3 bases, and 17 bases lay in between. There are 16 residues in the CDR3. The CDR3, as DNA: TGCGCCAGCAGCCATGGTGGTCGGGGAAATGACTATGGCTACACCTTC. It is translated as CASSHGGRGNDYGYTF.

This clone has a single count. The chain combines TRBV5-4 with TRBJ2-7; D call uncertain. The CDR3 is 15 residues long. Between the trimmed V and J ends, which lost 4 bases and 0 bases, there was a span of 14 bases. The V gene's germline CDR1 is SGHNT and CDR2 YYREEE (reference sequence). The chain's CDR3 is CASSTGSHSSYEQYF. The CDR3 DNA reads as TGTGCCAGCAGCACCGGGTCCCATAGCTCCTACGAGCAGTACTTC.